This T cell receptor beta chain was captured in a study of shared clonotypes between healthy human individuals. The CDR3 has 17 amino acids. V lost 1 base and J 2 bases, leaving 18 bases between the germline ends. CDR1 KGHSH and CDR2 LQKENI come from the germline V gene. Study-level results: Clonotypes which were not shared had lower generation probabilities than clonotypes that all four donors shared. The expectation was that sequencing depth would affect clonotype sharing among donors.

The assay ran at deep level. In the original workflow: Filtering differed because ImmunoSEQ produced junction-only sequences that carried no quality scores. TCRdb's copy holds only in-frame clones and misses some; the assay was immunoSEQ multiplex PCR. The DNA was the basis for D and trimming; V, J and clone size are from that table. The data contain over a million clones, about 84% of them singletons. This clone was detected only a few times. Its antigen is undetermined. The source is a man in his late teens or twenties in good health. Some clones in this sample may be carry-over from other donors' samples. The sample comprised memory CD4+ T cells from PBMCs. Subset noted: CD45RA-negative fraction. This chain joins TRBV18 and TRBJ2-7; D remains unclear. The CDR3 loop is CASSPRITPEPTYEQYF. CDR3 DNA sequence: TGTGCCAGCTCACCACGAATTACGCCCGAGCCTACCTACGAGCAGTACTTC.